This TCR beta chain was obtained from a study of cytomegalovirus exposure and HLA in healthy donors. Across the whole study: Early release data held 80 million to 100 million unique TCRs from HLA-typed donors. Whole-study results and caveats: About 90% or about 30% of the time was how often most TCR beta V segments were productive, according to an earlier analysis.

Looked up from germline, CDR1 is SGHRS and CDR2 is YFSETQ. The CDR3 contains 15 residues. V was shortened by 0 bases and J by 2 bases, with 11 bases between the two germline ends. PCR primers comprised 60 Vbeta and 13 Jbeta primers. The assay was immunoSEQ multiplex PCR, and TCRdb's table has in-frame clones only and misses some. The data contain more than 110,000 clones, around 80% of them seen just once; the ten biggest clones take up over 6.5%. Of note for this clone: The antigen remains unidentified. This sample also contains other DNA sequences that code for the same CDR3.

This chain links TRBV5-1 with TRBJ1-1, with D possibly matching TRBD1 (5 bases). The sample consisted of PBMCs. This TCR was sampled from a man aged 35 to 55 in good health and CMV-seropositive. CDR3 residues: CASSLGDLPNTEAFF. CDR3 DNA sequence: TGCGCCAGCAGCTTGGGGGACTTACCAAACACTGAAGCTTTCTTT.